These 27 T cell receptor beta chains share one sample of origin, sequenced in a study of T cell responses to AZD1222 COVID-19 vaccine. Assay used: immunoSEQ multiplex PCR; TCRdb lists only in-frame clones, some missing. This sample has tens of thousands of clones, with nearly 90% found just once. Sequenced here: peripheral blood, sampled 28 days after the second AZD1222 dose. The receptors derive from an adult who received the AZD1222 COVID-19 vaccine.

V usage is TRBV12-5 and J usage is TRBJ2-4; 7 nucleotides line up with TRBD1. Germline V gene data show CDR1 as LGHNT and CDR2 as FRNRAP. The CDR3 is 15 residues long. V lost 1 base and J lost 6; bases outside the gene matches: 6. The CDR3 reads CASGLAINRGNIQYF. The CDR3 DNA reads as TGTGCTAGTGGTTTGGCGATTAACAGGGGAAACATTCAGTACTTC.

The chain carries TRBV6-2 or TRBV6-3 and TRBJ1-2, with a possible D match to TRBD1 (5 bases). This CDR3 is 13 amino acids long. Per the germline V gene, CDR1 is MNHEY and CDR2 is SVGEGT. With 5 bases removed from V and 8 bases from J, the gap between germline ends came to 15 bases. The CDR3 here is CASSQPGRMGYTF. DNA of the CDR3: TGTGCCAGCAGTCAACCGGGACGTATGGGCTACACCTTC.

The CDR3 protein is CASSLTASTEAFF. CDR3 DNA sequence: TGTGCCAGCTCACTCACAGCCTCCACTGAAGCTTTCTTT. The gene calls are TRBV18 and TRBJ1-1; no definite D call. The CDR3 totals 13 residues. Germline values: CDR1 KGHSH, CDR2 LQKENI. V was shortened by 4 bases and J by 4 bases, with 10 bases between the two germline ends.

The chain is built from TRBV3-1 (or the pseudogene TRBV3-2) and TRBJ1-4, with D tentatively TRBD1 (6 bases). The germline V and J ends were trimmed by 5 bases and 8 bases, with 18 bases remaining between them. The germline CDR1 and CDR2 sequences are LGHDT and YNNKEL (reference sequence). CDR3 length: 15 amino acids. In DNA, the CDR3 is TGTGCCAGCAGCTACAATCCCAGGGGAGACGAAAAACTGTTTTTT. It codes for CASSYNPRGDEKLFF.

This chain links TRBV18 with TRBJ1-4, with D unclear. Germline V lookup: CDR1 KGHSH, CDR2 LQKENI. V lost 6 bases and J 7 bases, leaving 18 bases between the germline ends. The CDR3 sequence is 15 residues long. CDR3 nucleotide sequence: TGTGCCAGCTCTCCGGGATCTTCGGCAAGTGAAAAACTGTTTTTT. Its translation is CASSPGSSASEKLFF.

This clone occurred a few times. The V call is TRBV5-4, the J call TRBJ2-1, with 7 bases matching TRBD2. The CDR3 runs 13 residues. Germline V lookup: CDR1 SGHNT, CDR2 YYREEE (reference sequence). Trimming at V came to 9 bases and at J to 2 bases, leaving 5 bases not matched to a gene. In DNA form, the CDR3 reads TGTGCCATCCGAGCGGGAACCTACAATGAGCAGTTCTTC. Translation gives CAIRAGTYNEQFF.

J is TRBJ1-1 and V is TRBV19; no reliable D call. Germline CDR1 reads LNHDA; CDR2 reads SQIVND (reference sequence). This CDR3 contains 13 residues. V was pared by 1 base and J by 1 base, with 4 bases between. CDR3 sequence reads: CASSIGPNTEAFF. DNA for the CDR3: TGTGCCAGTAGTATAGGGCCGAACACTGAAGCTTTCTTT.

The rearrangement uses TRBV19 and TRBJ1-1; possible D gene TRBD1, 5 bases. The V and J ends lost 7 bases and 2 bases respectively, with 14 bases between them. The V gene's germline CDR1 is LNHDA and CDR2 SQIVND (reference sequence). The CDR3 sequence is 14 residues long. The CDR3 protein is CASTLQQENTEAFF. CDR3 nucleotide sequence: TGTGCCAGTACCCTCCAACAGGAAAACACTGAAGCTTTCTTT.

The chain carries TRBV4-3 and TRBJ2-1; TRBD2 is a possible D gene (6 bases). CDR3 length: 15 residues. The germline CDR1 and CDR2 sequences are LGHNA and YSLEER. V lost 6 bases to trimming and J lost 4 bases, with 16 bases between them. The CDR3, as DNA: TGCGCCAGCAGTCCTCGACTAGGACCTTACAATGAGCAGTTCTTC. Translated, it gives CASSPRLGPYNEQFF.

This clone was seen only once. This chain joins TRBV14 and TRBJ1-2, with TRBD1 as a possible D gene (6 bases). The CDR3 totals 14 residues. Germline assignment: CDR1 SGHDN and CDR2 FVKESK. Trimming stripped 4 bases from V and 4 bases from J, with 13 bases between. For the CDR3, the DNA is TGTGCCAGCAGCCCTTACAGGGAGGGCTATGGCTACACCTTC. Residues: CASSPYREGYGYTF. Drawing the rest from reference TRBV14 and TRBJ1-2, the complete variable domain is EAGVTQFPSHSVIEKGQTVTLRCDPISGHDNLYWYRRVMGKEIKFLLHFVKESKQDESGMPNNRFLAERTGGTYSTLKVQPAELEDSGVYFCASSPYREGYGYTFGSGTRLTVV.

In DNA form, the CDR3 reads TGTGCCAGCAGCTTAGGCGGATACTATGGCTACACCTTC. Protein sequence: CASSLGGYYGYTF. V gene TRBV7-2 combines with J gene TRBJ1-2; D ambiguous. The CDR3 runs to 13 residues. Trimming removed 1 base at V and 3 bases at J, with 6 bases between. Germline V lookup: CDR1 SGHTA, CDR2 FQGNSA.

The rearrangement links TRBV27 to TRBJ2-7; no definite D call. The germline V gene has CDR1 MNHEY and CDR2 SMNVEV (reference sequence). This CDR3 is 12 amino acids long. V was shortened by 8 bases and J by 2 bases, with 10 bases between the two germline ends. The CDR3 region has the DNA TGTGCCAGCCGCGACAACCCCTACGAGCAGTACTTC. The encoded protein is CASRDNPYEQYF.

This chain links TRBV15 with TRBJ2-3; tentatively, D is TRBD1 (6 bases). This CDR3 spans 17 amino acids. The V end was cut by 0 bases, the J end by 2 bases, with 15 bases between. Germline V lookup: CDR1 LNHNV, CDR2 YYDKDF (reference sequence). The CDR3 coding sequence is TGTGCCACCAGCAGAGATCCGACAGGAAGGTCCACAGATACGCAGTATTTT. Protein product: CATSRDPTGRSTDTQYF.

The sample holds a few counts of this clone. CDR3 sequence: CASSPGTASDGTEAFF. CDR3 DNA sequence: TGTGCCAGCAGTCCCGGGACAGCTTCTGATGGCACTGAAGCTTTCTTT. The chain has TRBV27 and TRBJ1-1; 7 bases line up with TRBD1. The V gene's germline CDR1 is MNHEY and CDR2 SMNVEV (reference sequence). The junction had 13 bases not matched to a gene; V was cut back by 5 bases and J by 4 bases. This CDR3 spans 16 amino acids.

The chain recombines TRBV6-5 with TRBJ1-5; D not certain. This CDR3 is built from 13 residues. V shed 5 bases and J shed 4 bases, with 9 bases lying between them. CDR1 is MNHEY, CDR2 SVGAGI, per germline. The chain's CDR3 is CASSPTGNQPQHF. In nucleotides, the CDR3 is TGTGCCAGCAGTCCGACGGGAAATCAGCCCCAGCATTTT.

The DNA of the CDR3 is TGTGCCAGCAGCTTGAACCTAGCGGTCACCGGGGAGCTGTTTTTT. It translates to CASSLNLAVTGELFF. The chain couples TRBV7-2 to TRBJ2-2; TRBD2 matches 7 bases. The J segment lost 4 bases and the V segment lost 3 bases, leaving 5 bases of the junction unmatched. The CDR3 has 15 residues. The germline CDR1 and CDR2 sequences are SGHTA and FQGNSA.

The rearrangement uses TRBV25-1 and TRBJ1-6; D is undetermined. The CDR3 length is 15 residues. Trimming took 4 bases from V and 10 from J, leaving 17 bases between them. Germline V gene sequence: CDR1 MGHDK, CDR2 SYGVNS. The CDR3 coding sequence is TGTGCCAGCAGTGCCCATTCGGCGGTGGGGTCACCCCTCCACTTT. As protein: CASSAHSAVGSPLHF.

This chain joins TRBV9 and TRBJ1-2, with D possibly being TRBD1 (5 bases). This CDR3 has 16 amino acids. Per the germline V gene, CDR1 is SGDLS and CDR2 is YYNGEE. V lost 0 bases and J lost 3, with 15 bases in between. CDR3 loop: CASSVAMGQADYGYTF. As DNA, the CDR3 is TGTGCCAGCAGCGTAGCAATGGGGCAGGCTGACTATGGCTACACCTTC.

The J gene is TRBJ1-2, the V gene TRBV28, with a possible D match to TRBD1 (5 bases). Germline values: CDR1 MDHEN, CDR2 SYDVKM. The CDR3 covers 13 residues. With 3 bases removed from V and 2 bases from J, the gap between germline ends came to 7 bases. The CDR3 DNA reads TGTGCCAGCAGTTTTGACAGCAACTATGGCTACACCTTC. It translates to CASSFDSNYGYTF.

The gene calls are TRBV6-6 and TRBJ1-1, with 7 bases that match TRBD1. This CDR3 region has 17 residues. Germline loops: CDR1 MNHNY, CDR2 SVGAGI (reference sequence). The V and J ends lost 7 bases and 0 bases, in that order; junction bases with no gene match: 14. The CDR3 coding sequence is TGTGCCAGCACTCGGGGGACCGGGACAGCGTTGAACACTGAAGCTTTCTTT. Translation: CASTRGTGTALNTEAFF.

The CDR3 sequence: CAWSDLTGVARSSYEQYF. The CDR3 region has the DNA TGTGCCTGGAGCGACCTAACCGGAGTAGCGAGGAGCTCCTACGAGCAGTACTTC. The chain joins TRBV30 to TRBJ2-7, with D possibly being TRBD2 (5 bases). The CDR3 has 18 residues. Germline-derived CDR1 and CDR2 are GTSNPN and SVGIG (reference sequence). V was cut by 3 bases and J by 0 bases, with 24 bases left in between.

This clone was detected only a few times. The chain couples TRBV9 to TRBJ2-7; possible D gene TRBD1, 6 bases. Germline V CDR1 and CDR2: SGDLS, YYNGEE. V lost 2 bases to trimming and J lost 3 bases, with 15 bases between them. The CDR3 covers 15 residues. CDR3 region: CASSVSSDSYYEQYF. DNA of the CDR3: TGTGCCAGCAGCGTTTCCTCGGACAGTTACTACGAGCAGTACTTC.

This chain uses TRBV3-1 (or the pseudogene TRBV3-2) with TRBJ2-5; tentative D call: TRBD1 (6 bases). CDR1 LGHDT and CDR2 YNNKEL come from the germline V gene (reference sequence). The CDR3 is 13 amino acids. V was trimmed by 4 bases and J by 1 base, leaving 7 bases between them. DNA for the CDR3: TGTGCCAGCAGCCGGACAGCCCAAGAGACCCAGTACTTC. It translates to CASSRTAQETQYF.

This chain uses TRBV10-2 with TRBJ2-1, with no clear D. The CDR3 is made up of 13 amino acids. Germline V gives CDR1 WSHSY, CDR2 SAAADI. With 0 bases removed from V and 10 bases from J, the gap between germline ends came to 10 bases. The CDR3 loop reads CASSESLFGEQFF. CDR3 nucleotide sequence: TGCGCCAGCAGTGAGTCCCTTTTCGGGGAGCAGTTCTTC.

The V gene is TRBV7-9, the J gene TRBJ1-3; D gene ambiguous. The germline V gene encodes CDR1 SEHNR and CDR2 FQNEAQ (reference sequence). V was trimmed by 3 bases and J by 3 bases, leaving 12 bases between them. The CDR3 has 15 residues. Here the CDR3 reads CASSFGRNFGNTIYF. The CDR3 region has the DNA TGTGCCAGCAGCTTCGGAAGGAACTTTGGAAACACCATATATTTT.

V usage is TRBV29-1 and J usage is TRBJ2-7, with 9 bases fitting TRBD1. Germline V gene sequence: CDR1 SQVTM, CDR2 ANQGSEA. The CDR3 has 14 amino acids. V trimming: 6 bases; J trimming: 4 bases; junction bases outside the gene matches: 10. CDR3 bases: TGCAGCGTAACCTTTTCGACAGGGGGATACGAGCAGTACTTC. Its translation: CSVTFSTGGYEQYF.

The chain is built from TRBV6-6 and TRBJ1-2; maybe TRBD1 (6 bases). CDR3 length equals 13 residues. The V gene's germline CDR1 is MNHNY and CDR2 SVGAGI (reference sequence). Trimming took off 7 bases at V and 4 bases at J, with 13 bases between the two ends. The CDR3 loop reads CASTRRQVYGYTF. The DNA for the CDR3 is TGTGCCAGCACTAGGCGACAGGTCTATGGCTACACCTTC.